The 30 T cell receptor beta chains below come from one sample, sequenced in a study of glioma-infiltrating T cells. The iRepertoire nested amplicon-rescue multiplex PCR amplified TCR alpha and beta CDR3s from RNA. MiXCR, applied by TCRdb to the multiplex PCR reads, yields one record per CDR3 protein. The sample contains about 110,000 distinct CDR3 sequences, 25% to 30% of which appear only once. Source material: glioma tissue, nonneoplastic brain tissue, or PBMCs (not recorded which). Every receptor here comes from a human donor with low-grade glioma or glioblastoma, undergoing nonglioma brain surgery, or in good health (not recorded which).

In regard to this clonotype: A clone one base away is much larger, so this may be a read error. This CDR3 is CASTITSGGEQYF. DNA of the CDR3: TGTGCCAGTACCATAACAAGTGGCGGCGAGCAGTACTTC. This chain joins TRBV19 and TRBJ2-7; D is undetermined. CDR3 length: 13 amino acids. Trimming left V 7 bases short and J 6 bases short, with 16 bases between. CDR1 and CDR2 (germline): LNHDA, SQIVND (reference sequence).

This clonotype was counted a few times. The chain uses TRBV11-2 and TRBJ2-7; weak D call: TRBD2 (6 bases). Germline V lookup: CDR1 SGHAT, CDR2 FQNNGV. The CDR3 sequence is 15 residues long. V lost 7 bases and J lost 0, with 16 bases in between. The CDR3 protein is CASTVTRGYSYEQYF. The CDR3 nucleotides read TGTGCCAGCACCGTCACTCGGGGGTACTCCTACGAGCAGTACTTC.

This clonotype has at least ten counts. CDR3: CASTRDRVTSEAFF. In DNA form, the CDR3 reads TGTGCCAGCACCCGGGACAGGGTTACATCTGAAGCTTTCTTT. The chain employs TRBV6-2 or TRBV6-3 and TRBJ1-1; 9 bases agree with TRBD1. Germline V gene data show CDR1 as MNHEY and CDR2 as SVGEGT. There are 14 residues in the CDR3. Trimming cost V 7 bases and J 6 bases; bases outside gene matches: 9.

This clonotype showed up many times. This chain joins TRBV7-3 and TRBJ2-1, with 7 bases that match TRBD1. The V gene end was trimmed by 5 bases and the J gene end by 7 bases; junction bases not matched to a gene: 8. The CDR3 is 14 residues long. Per germline, CDR1 SGHTA and CDR2 FQGTGA. CDR3 sequence reads: CASSRQGTGNEQFF. The CDR3 DNA reads TGTGCCAGCAGCCGACAGGGAACGGGTAATGAGCAGTTCTTC. Complete variable domain (other parts from reference TRBV7-3 and TRBJ2-1): GAGVSQTPSNKVTEKGKYVELRCDPISGHTALYWYRQSLGQGPEFLIYFQGTGAADDSGLPNDRFFAVRPEGSVSTLKIQRTERGDSAVYLCASSRQGTGNEQFFGPGTRLTVL.

Ten or more counts support this clonotype. This chain joins TRBV20-1 and TRBJ1-2; D possibly corresponds to TRBD1 (6 bases). Trimming pared 5 bases from V and 6 bases from J, leaving 19 bases between. Germline loops: CDR1 DFQATT, CDR2 SNEGSKA (reference sequence). This CDR3 contains 14 residues. The CDR3: CSARQARNTNGYTF. CDR3 nucleotide sequence: TGCAGTGCTCGACAGGCCCGGAATACGAATGGCTACACCTTC.

V gene TRBV12-5 combines with J gene TRBJ1-2, with unresolved D. V lost 1 base and J 3 bases, leaving 9 bases between the germline ends. This CDR3 is built from 14 residues. The germline CDR1 and CDR2 sequences are LGHNT and FRNRAP. The CDR3 protein is CASGLDPPHYGYTF. As DNA, the CDR3 is TGTGCTAGTGGTTTGGACCCGCCTCACTATGGCTACACCTTC.

The sample holds a few counts of this clonotype. This chain connects TRBV12-3 or TRBV12-4 to TRBJ2-7; 7 nucleotides align to TRBD1. The CDR3 is 15 amino acids. V shed 2 bases and J 1 base; nucleotides not matched to a gene: 5. CDR3 sequence (DNA): TGTGCCAGCAGTTTAACAGGGGACAGTTCCTACGAGCAGTACTTC. This sequence encodes CASSLTGDSSYEQYF.

This clonotype came up a few times. The genes are TRBV29-1 and TRBJ2-3; D is possibly TRBD2 (5 bases). Germline V lookup: CDR1 SQVTM, CDR2 ANQGSEA. V was pared by 7 bases and J by 4 bases, with 30 bases between. CDR3 size: 18 residues. The CDR3 loop reads CSATLSAGRYGRADTQYF. The CDR3 region has the DNA TGCAGCGCCACGCTGTCGGCGGGCAGATATGGTCGCGCAGATACGCAGTATTTT.

About this clonotype itself: This clone may be a read error of a much larger clone one base away. The chain couples TRBV29-1 to TRBJ2-1; 9 nucleotides match TRBD2. The CDR3 contains 14 residues. Germline CDR1 reads SQVTM; CDR2 reads ANQGSEA. CDR3 nucleotide sequence: TGCAGCGTTGGTAGCGGGAGCTCCTTCAATGAGCAGTTCTTC. Translated: CSVGSGSSFNEQFF.

A word on this clonotype: A much larger clone lies one base from this, so it may be a read error. The rearrangement uses TRBV7-2 and TRBJ1-1; D is ambiguous. Per the germline V gene, CDR1 is SGHTA and CDR2 is FQGNSA. The CDR3 runs 15 residues. This CDR3 reads CGSSLSVRADTEAFF. CDR3 coding DNA: TGTGGCAGCAGCTTATCGGTACGGGCGGACACTGAAGCTTTCTTT.

This clonotype occurred many times. The genes are TRBV29-1 and TRBJ1-2, with D unclear. The CDR3 consists of 14 residues. CDR1 is SQVTM and CDR2 is ANQGSEA in the germline V gene. V was clipped by 1 base and J by 0 bases, with 9 bases between them. The CDR3 loop reads CSVEVASTNYGYTF. DNA of the CDR3: TGCAGCGTTGAAGTGGCCAGTACTAACTATGGCTACACCTTC.

This clonotype showed up many times. This chain uses TRBV5-5 with TRBJ1-2; 7 bases align to TRBD1. Per germline, CDR1 SGHKS and CDR2 YYEKEE (reference sequence). Losses at the gene ends were 0 bases for V and 4 bases for J; bases not matched to a gene: 9. The CDR3 is made up of 16 amino acids. The CDR3 protein is CASSLAARGSSYGYTF. DNA for the CDR3: TGTGCCAGCAGCTTGGCGGCCAGGGGGTCTTCCTATGGCTACACCTTC.

Notes on this clonotype: Just one base apart from a much larger clone, this may be a read error. V is TRBV28 and J is TRBJ2-6; the D gene is possibly TRBD2 (5 bases). Trimming removed 6 bases at V and 2 bases at J, with 17 bases between. This CDR3 region has 17 residues. Germline values: CDR1 MDHEN, CDR2 SYDVKM. The CDR3 spells CASSAYSGTTGANVLTF. The CDR3 nucleotides read TGTGCCAGCAGCGCGTACAGCGGTACCACTGGGGCCAACGTCCTGACTTTC.

This clonotype appeared many times. The DNA of the CDR3 is TGCAGTGCTAGAGCCTTACCGGGACAGGGGGCAGCCGGGGAGCTGTTTTTT. It yields the protein CSARALPGQGAAGELFF. V and J are TRBV20-1 and TRBJ2-2; 12 bases are shared with TRBD1. The CDR3 consists of 17 residues. Germline V gives CDR1 DFQATT, CDR2 SNEGSKA (reference sequence). Trimming took 1 base from V and 6 from J; bases not matched to a gene: 9.

This clonotype was detected ten times or more. The chain combines TRBV6-1 with TRBJ1-3; the match to TRBD1 covers 9 bases. In germline, CDR1 is MNHNS, CDR2 SASEGT. The V gene end was trimmed by 5 bases and the J gene end by 4 bases; junction bases not matched to a gene: 6. The length of the CDR3 is 15 residues. The DNA of the CDR3 is TGTGCCAGCAGTTCATACAGGGGGCGAGGAAACACCATATATTTT. Amino acid sequence: CASSSYRGRGNTIYF.

This clonotype was observed many times. V is TRBV6-2 or TRBV6-3 and J is TRBJ1-1; 8 positions agree with TRBD1. Germline V gene data show CDR1 as MNHEY and CDR2 as SVGEGT. The CDR3 is made up of 14 amino acids. J lost 7 bases, V lost 2 bases, and 6 bases had no gene match. The CDR3: CASSYGRGRGEAFF. CDR3 coding DNA: TGTGCCAGCAGTTACGGCAGGGGGCGCGGTGAAGCTTTCTTT.

This clonotype occurred many times. A junction boundary mismatches the germline segment, possibly from a read error. The chain carries TRBV4-3 and TRBJ1-1; D is perhaps TRBD1 (5 bases). Germline V gives CDR1 LGHNA, CDR2 YSLEER. The CDR3 sequence is 11 residues long. The CDR3 DNA follows: TGTGCCAGCAGTACAGGCACTGAAGCTTTCTTT. Amino acids: CASSTGTEAFF.

This clonotype was detected many times. The gene calls are TRBV7-2 and TRBJ1-1, with 8 bases identical to TRBD1. From germline, CDR1 is SGHTA and CDR2 FQGNSA. Trimming at V came to 2 bases and at J to 1 base, leaving 3 bases not matched to a gene. This CDR3 spans 15 amino acids. The CDR3 loop reads CASSLTGQGNTEAFF. CDR3 DNA: TGTGCCAGCAGCTTAACAGGACAGGGGAACACTGAAGCTTTCTTT.

This clonotype was counted many times. This chain joins TRBV11-2 and TRBJ1-2, with D possibly matching TRBD1 (5 bases). The length of the CDR3 is 13 residues. Trimming stripped 1 base from V and 4 bases from J, with 7 bases between. In germline, CDR1 is SGHAT, CDR2 FQNNGV. The CDR3 loop is CASSLADIYGYTF. CDR3 nucleotides: TGTGCCAGCAGCTTAGCGGACATCTATGGCTACACCTTC.

This clonotype was observed at least ten times. CDR3 residues: CASSPSSSYNEQFF. As DNA, the CDR3 is TGTGCCAGCAGCCCCTCCAGCTCCTACAATGAGCAGTTCTTC. The chain employs TRBV2 and TRBJ2-1, with D uncertain. The V end was cut by 6 bases, the J end by 0 bases, with 9 bases between. The germline CDR1 and CDR2 sequences are SNHLY and FYNNEI. This CDR3 has 14 residues.

This clonotype was counted many times. The chain is built from TRBV6-1 and TRBJ1-2; a weak D match, TRBD1 (6 bases). From germline, CDR1 is MNHNS and CDR2 SASEGT. The V end was cut by 7 bases, the J end by 4 bases, with 16 bases between. The CDR3 is 14 residues long. CDR3 bases: TGTGCCAGCAAAATGGGCCTGACAGGCTATGGCTACACCTTC. Its translation is CASKMGLTGYGYTF.

A word on this clonotype: An end of the junction differs from the germline gene, which may be a read error. This chain links TRBV28 with TRBJ1-2; D ambiguous. Germline V gene data show CDR1 as MDHEN and CDR2 as SYDVKM. This CDR3 region has 12 residues. The DNA of the CDR3 is TGTGCCGCCAAAGGAACTGACTATGGCTACGCCTTC. The encoded protein is CAAKGTDYGYAF.

As regards this clonotype: This clone may be a read error of a much larger clone one base away. The chain is built from TRBV5-4 and TRBJ2-5, with D possibly being TRBD2 (7 bases). The CDR3 contains 17 residues. CDR1 is SGHNT, CDR2 YYREEE, per germline (reference sequence). The germline V and J ends were trimmed by 7 bases and 4 bases, with 26 bases remaining between them. This CDR3 reads CASCQGRDPSLLETQYF. The CDR3 bases are TGTGCCAGCTGCCAGGGGAGGGACCCTAGTCTGTTAGAGACCCAGTACTTC.

Notes on this clonotype: The junction departs from germline at one end; a sequencing error may be responsible. V gene TRBV13 combines with J gene TRBJ1-2; D unresolved. Looked up from germline, CDR1 is PRHDT and CDR2 is FYEKMQ (reference sequence). The CDR3 is made up of 13 amino acids. The CDR3 nucleotides are TGTGCCAGCAGCTTAGGCAAGAACTGTGGCTACACCTTC. Encoded protein: CASSLGKNCGYTF.

V gene TRBV5-1 combines with J gene TRBJ2-5; D unclear. Germline CDR1 is SGHRS and CDR2 is YFSETQ. With 1 base removed from V and 1 base from J, the gap between germline ends came to 14 bases. The CDR3 sequence is 16 residues long. The CDR3, as DNA: TGCGCCAGCAGCTTGTTATCACGTCACCTCCAAGAGACCCAGTACTTC. Translation: CASSLLSRHLQETQYF.

This clonotype was observed at least ten times. The genes are TRBV5-1 and TRBJ2-5; possible D gene TRBD2, 6 bases. V was pared by 0 bases and J by 4 bases, with 10 bases between. Germline CDR1 and CDR2: SGHRS and YFSETQ. The CDR3 contains 14 residues. Here the CDR3 DNA reads TGCGCCAGCAGCTTGGCGGGGGACGGAGAGACCCAGTACTTC. Translating it yields CASSLAGDGETQYF.

The V call is TRBV5-1, the J call TRBJ1-2, with 8 bases matching TRBD1. CDR1 is SGHRS and CDR2 is YFSETQ in the germline V gene. J gave up 2 bases and V 0 bases, and 6 bases lay outside the gene matches. CDR3 length: 16 amino acids. CDR3 coding DNA: TGCGCCAGCAGCTTGGTCGGACAGGGAACCAACTATGGCTACACCTTC. This gives the protein CASSLVGQGTNYGYTF.

At least ten counts were recorded for this clonotype. V usage is TRBV7-2 and J usage is TRBJ2-7, with 14 bases aligning to TRBD2. J lost 10 bases, V lost 6 bases, and 20 bases had no gene match. This CDR3 spans 18 amino acids. CDR1 SGHTA and CDR2 FQGNSA come from the germline V gene. CDR3 sequence reads: CASSLRAPGLAGVPDQYF. As DNA, the CDR3 is TGTGCCAGCAGTCTTAGAGCTCCGGGACTAGCGGGAGTTCCCGACCAGTACTTC. Based on the CDR3 plus reference TRBV7-2 and TRBJ2-7, the full variable domain is GAGVSQSPSNKVTEKGKDVELRCDPISGHTALYWYRQSLGQGLEFLIYFQGNSAPDKSGLPSDRFSAERTGGSVSTLTIQRTQQEDSAVYLCASSLRAPGLAGVPDQYFGPGTRLTVT.

This clonotype was observed at least ten times. The chain has TRBV28 and TRBJ1-3; 8 positions match TRBD1. Germline V gene data show CDR1 as MDHEN and CDR2 as SYDVKM. The V segment lost 4 bases and the J segment 6 bases; nucleotides outside the gene matches: 2. This CDR3 contains 13 residues. DNA of the CDR3: TGTGCCAGCAGTTCGACAGGGGCAAACACCATATATTTT. It translates to CASSSTGANTIYF.

The J gene is TRBJ2-5, the V gene TRBV12-3 or TRBV12-4, with D possibly TRBD2 on 6 matching bases. With 5 bases removed from V and 2 bases from J, the gap between germline ends came to 15 bases. The CDR3 totals 15 residues. Here the CDR3 reads CASSIPRGSQETQYF. DNA for the CDR3: TGTGCCAGCAGTATTCCCCGGGGGAGTCAAGAGACCCAGTACTTC.